Detailed here is one T cell receptor (beta chain). This CDR3 contains 16 residues. V was pared by 1 base and J by 10 bases, with 10 bases of the junction left unmatched. Germline assignment: CDR1 SGDLS and CDR2 YYNGEE. This sample stems from a study of blood T cell repertoires in COVID-19. Study at large: Sources were T cells, B-cell-depleted T cells, or PBMCs; the material itself was cDNA or gDNA.

Here immunoSEQ multiplex PCR was the method, and the copy in TCRdb shows in-frame clones only, minus some. The top ten hold about 13% of the sample, which has about 58,000 clones, about 90% seen once. This receptor was identified in a man in his sixties with active COVID-19. The J gene is TRBJ1-6, the V gene TRBV9, with TRBD1 matching over 8 bases. The sequenced sample was peripheral blood. As DNA, the CDR3 is TGTGCCAGCAGCGTATCCCCAGGGGGCGATCACTCACCCCTCCACTTT. It codes for CASSVSPGGDHSPLHF.